Listed below are T cell receptor beta chains from one sample, sequenced in a study of beta chain features in type 1 diabetes. Clones were read by immunoSEQ multiplex PCR, and TCRdb kept only the in-frame ones, dropping some. The sample lists roughly 60,000 clones, roughly 60% occurring once. Material: Tregs from blood. The receptor set was obtained from a woman younger than 35 in good health. The CDR3 runs from the conserved cysteine through the conserved F or W. D genes are given only for firm matches. A row's size may be missing; if present it is once, few, many or a size class.

CDR3aa,CDR3nt,v_gene,j_gene,len,d_gene,abundance
CASSLDRVQPQHF,TGTGCCAGCTCCCTCGACAGGGTTCAGCCCCAGCATTTT,TRBV6-1,TRBJ1-5,13,TRBD1,.
CASSFGLVPDTQYF,TGCGCCAGCAGCTTTGGCCTAGTGCCAGATACGCAGTATTTT,TRBV5-1,TRBJ2-3,14,.,once
CASSFGQNTEAFF,TGTGCCAGCAGCTTCGGACAGAACACTGAAGCTTTCTTT,TRBV9,TRBJ1-1,13,.,.
CASSSQTSPTDTQYF,TGTGCCAGCAGCTCACAGACTAGCCCCACAGATACGCAGTATTTT,TRBV14,TRBJ2-3,15,TRBD2,once
CASDGTIANTGELFF,TGTGCCAGCGATGGGACAATCGCGAACACCGGGGAGCTGTTTTTT,TRBV6-1,TRBJ2-2,15,.,.
CASHFRLNTEAFF,TGTGCCAGCCATTTCAGGTTGAACACTGAAGCTTTCTTT,TRBV2,TRBJ1-1,13,.,.
CASSSRPGQGFIGYTF,TGCGCCAGCAGCTCACGGCCGGGACAGGGTTTCATTGGCTACACCTTC,TRBV5-1,TRBJ1-2,16,TRBD1,.
CAISEETSGRAEETQYF,TGTGCCATCAGTGAGGAGACTAGCGGGAGGGCCGAAGAGACCCAGTACTTC,TRBV10-3,TRBJ2-5,17,TRBD2,few
CASRKGAAQDEQFF,TGTGCCAGCAGGAAGGGGGCTGCACAGGATGAGCAGTTCTTC,TRBV6-5,TRBJ2-1,14,TRBD1,once
CASNRDRGMNTEAFF,TGTGCCAGCAACCGGGACAGGGGCATGAACACTGAAGCTTTCTTT,TRBV2,TRBJ1-1,15,TRBD1,few
CASSLVGAGGPEAFF,TGTGCCAGCAGCTTAGTTGGGGCAGGGGGGCCTGAAGCTTTCTTT,TRBV7-9,TRBJ1-1,15,TRBD1,few
CATSRVGRGRVNEQFF,TGTGCCACCAGCAGAGTGGGCAGGGGGCGCGTAAATGAGCAGTTCTTC,TRBV15,TRBJ2-1,16,TRBD1,.
CASSLRTGSGQPQHF,TGTGCCAGCAGCTTGCGGACAGGGTCTGGGCAGCCCCAGCATTTT,TRBV5-5,TRBJ1-5,15,TRBD1,.
CASSLGPGGIYEQYF,TGTGCCAGCAGCTTGGGACCAGGAGGGATCTACGAGCAGTACTTC,TRBV5-6,TRBJ2-7,15,.,.
CASSNQGGTEAFF,TGCGCCAGCAGCAACCAGGGAGGCACTGAAGCTTTCTTT,TRBV5-1,TRBJ1-1,13,.,.
CASSGNRGHEQYF,TGTGCCAGCAGCGGAAACAGGGGGCACGAGCAGTACTTC,TRBV7-9,TRBJ2-7,13,TRBD1,.
CASGTGVSSYEQYF,TGTGCTAGCGGTACAGGGGTTTCGTCCTACGAGCAGTACTTC,TRBV7-7,TRBJ2-7,14,.,.
CASSSLRDRGKFF,TGTGCCAGCAGCTCTCTCCGGGACAGGGGAAAGTTCTTC,TRBV7-2,TRBJ2-1,13,TRBD1,.
CASSGTGTYEQYF,TGTGCCAGCAGCGGGACAGGGACCTACGAGCAGTACTTC,TRBV2,TRBJ2-7,13,TRBD1,.
CASSRGQVDEQYF,TGTGCCAGCTCACGTGGACAGGTCGACGAGCAGTACTTC,TRBV18,TRBJ2-7,13,TRBD1,.
CASSLDALTGAYEQYF,TGCGCCAGCAGCTTGGATGCTTTAACAGGAGCCTACGAGCAGTACTTC,TRBV5-1,TRBJ2-7,16,.,few
CASGLRRLSGANVLTF,TGTGCCAGCGGCTTGAGGCGGCTCTCTGGGGCCAACGTCCTGACTTTC,TRBV5-8,TRBJ2-6,16,.,.
CASSGDRGLEQYF,TGTGCCAGCAGCGGGGACAGGGGCCTCGAGCAGTACTTC,TRBV7-2,TRBJ2-7,13,TRBD1,.
CASSTLSGAKNIQYF,TGTGCCAGCAGTACTCTAAGCGGAGCCAAAAACATTCAGTACTTC,TRBV2,TRBJ2-4,15,.,.
CASSPRAGPDYEQYF,TGTGCCAGCAGCCCCCGGGCGGGGCCGGACTACGAGCAGTACTTC,TRBV7-2,TRBJ2-7,15,.,few
CASSVGAGTDTQYF,TGTGCCAGCAGCGTGGGAGCGGGGACAGATACGCAGTATTTT,TRBV7-2,TRBJ2-3,14,TRBD2,.
CASQGQGAQPQHF,TGTGCCAGCCAGGGACAGGGGGCGCAGCCCCAGCATTTT,TRBV7-2,TRBJ1-5,13,TRBD1,.
CASSPQGTGLFF,TGTGCCAGCAGCCCCCAAGGGACTGGGCTGTTTTTT,TRBV7-9,TRBJ2-2,12,.,.
CASSLGGDSSYNEQFF,TGCGCCAGCAGCTTGGGCGGGGATAGCTCCTACAATGAGCAGTTCTTC,TRBV5-1,TRBJ2-1,16,.,.
CASSVAGAETQYF,TGCGCCAGCAGCGTAGCGGGGGCGGAGACCCAGTACTTC,TRBV10-2,TRBJ2-5,13,TRBD2,.
CSVVNGESGYTF,TGCAGCGTTGTCAATGGGGAGAGCGGCTACACCTTC,TRBV29-1,TRBJ1-2,12,.,.
CAISDPGTSGTRRETQYF,TGTGCCATCAGTGACCCCGGGACTAGCGGGACCAGGCGGGAGACCCAGTACTTC,TRBV10-3,TRBJ2-5,18,TRBD2,few
CASSSGLSGETQYF,TGTGCCAGCAGTTCCGGACTTTCGGGGGAGACCCAGTACTTC,TRBV2,TRBJ2-5,14,.,.
CASSTGGRLYEQYF,TGTGCCAGCTCCACCGGCGGGAGGTTATACGAGCAGTACTTC,TRBV18,TRBJ2-7,14,TRBD2,.
CASSPGQGISGANVLTF,TGCGCCAGCAGCCCGGGACAGGGAATTTCTGGGGCCAACGTCCTGACTTTC,TRBV4-1,TRBJ2-6,17,TRBD1,.
CASSQDTGGNVLTF,TGTGCCAGCAGCCAAGATACCGGGGGCAACGTCCTGACTTTC,TRBV4-2,TRBJ2-6,14,.,.